Shown below are 2 T cell receptor beta chains from a single sample sequenced in a study of cytomegalovirus exposure and HLA in healthy donors. Use of 60 Vbeta and 13 Jbeta primers characterized the PCR. The table came from immunoSEQ multiplex PCR; TCRdb's copy has only in-frame clones and leaves some out. The sample has 150,000 to 200,000 clones, roughly four fifths seen once. What was sequenced was PBMCs. Source of these receptors: a woman aged 40 to 50 in good health and CMV-seronegative.

This chain connects TRBV5-1 to TRBJ2-2; a possible D gene is TRBD2 (5 bases). Germline values: CDR1 SGHRS, CDR2 YFSETQ. The CDR3 consists of 11 residues. Between the trimmed V and J ends, which lost 6 bases and 6 bases, there was a span of 6 bases. CDR3 nucleotides: TGCGCCAGCACCGGGGCCGGGGAGCTGTTTTTT. Translation: CASTGAGELFF.

This clone occurred a few times. This rearrangement joins TRBV5-5 to TRBJ1-3, with a weak D call TRBD1 (6 bases). Germline loops: CDR1 SGHKS, CDR2 YYEKEE (reference sequence). The CDR3 loop spans 16 amino acids. Trimming cost V 2 bases and J 1 base, with 13 bases left between them. The CDR3 loop reads CASSFGNRVSGNTIYF. The CDR3 DNA follows: TGTGCCAGCAGCTTCGGAAACAGGGTTTCTGGAAACACCATATATTTT.